These T cell receptor beta chains were read from a single sample in a study of cytomegalovirus exposure and HLA in healthy donors. TCRdb's copy holds only in-frame clones and misses some; the assay was immunoSEQ multiplex PCR. The sample totals some 150,000 clones. The sequencing input was PBMCs. Receptors originate from a man aged 35-49 years in good health and CMV-seronegative. The CDR3 runs from the conserved cysteine through the conserved F or W. Each record gives: J gene, D gene, V gene, CDR3 protein, CDR3 DNA. A D gene is named only where the DNA matches it firmly.

j_call: TRBJ1-6; d_call: TRBD1; v_call: TRBV6-5; cdr3_aa: CASSYRDRENSPLHF; cdr3_nt: TGTGCCAGCAGTTACAGGGACAGGGAGAATTCACCCCTCCACTTT
j_call: TRBJ1-2; d_call: TRBD1; v_call: TRBV2; cdr3_aa: CASRRTGDRSYGYTF; cdr3_nt: TGTGCCAGCAGACGCACAGGGGACCGTAGCTATGGCTACACCTTC
j_call: TRBJ2-1; d_call: TRBD2; v_call: TRBV5-4; cdr3_aa: CASSTGTNSYNEQFF; cdr3_nt: TGTGCCAGCAGCACCGGGACTAACTCCTACAATGAGCAGTTCTTC
j_call: TRBJ2-7; d_call: TRBD1; v_call: TRBV6-5; cdr3_aa: CASSDRGAGEEQYF; cdr3_nt: TGTGCCAGCAGTGACAGGGGCGCCGGCGAGGAGCAGTACTTC
j_call: TRBJ1-2; d_call: TRBD1; v_call: TRBV18; cdr3_aa: CASSQGQLYGYTF; cdr3_nt: TGTGCCAGCTCCCAGGGACAGCTCTATGGCTACACCTTC
j_call: TRBJ2-7; d_call: TRBD1; v_call: TRBV2; cdr3_aa: CASSVGQGAREQYF; cdr3_nt: TGTGCCAGCAGTGTGGGACAGGGGGCGCGGGAGCAGTACTTC
j_call: TRBJ2-5; d_call: TRBD1; v_call: TRBV7-2; cdr3_aa: CASSRNRGQETQYF; cdr3_nt: TGTGCCAGCAGCCGGAACAGGGGCCAAGAGACCCAGTACTTC
j_call: TRBJ2-5; d_call: .; v_call: TRBV7-2; cdr3_aa: CASSSLETQYF; cdr3_nt: TGTGCCAGCAGCTCCCTGGAGACCCAGTACTTC
j_call: TRBJ2-1; d_call: TRBD2; v_call: TRBV9; cdr3_aa: CASSVEASGHNEQFF; cdr3_nt: TGTGCCAGCAGCGTAGAGGCTAGCGGGCACAATGAGCAGTTCTTC
j_call: TRBJ1-4; d_call: .; v_call: TRBV4-2; cdr3_aa: CASSPIEGNEKLFF; cdr3_nt: TGTGCCAGCAGCCCCATCGAGGGCAATGAAAAACTGTTTTTT
j_call: TRBJ2-7; d_call: TRBD2; v_call: TRBV6-6; cdr3_aa: CASSPRGEGSYEQYF; cdr3_nt: TGTGCCAGCAGTCCCCGGGGGGAGGGGTCCTACGAGCAGTACTTC
j_call: TRBJ2-7; d_call: TRBD1; v_call: TRBV6-5; cdr3_aa: CASSKQTGGYEQYF; cdr3_nt: TGTGCCAGCAGTAAACAGACAGGGGGCTACGAGCAGTACTTC
j_call: TRBJ2-1; d_call: TRBD2; v_call: TRBV6-5; cdr3_aa: CASSYTLAGGLNEQFF; cdr3_nt: TGTGCCAGCAGTTATACTTTAGCGGGGGGGCTCAATGAGCAGTTCTTC
j_call: TRBJ1-4; d_call: .; v_call: TRBV19; cdr3_aa: CASSFYHGQLNEKLFF; cdr3_nt: TGTGCCAGTAGTTTTTACCATGGGCAGCTTAATGAAAAACTGTTTTTT
j_call: TRBJ1-3; d_call: TRBD1; v_call: TRBV9; cdr3_aa: CASSAPRGQGAFSTIYF; cdr3_nt: TGTGCCAGCAGCGCCCCCAGAGGACAGGGGGCTTTTAGCACCATATATTTT
j_call: TRBJ1-1; d_call: .; v_call: TRBV7-2; cdr3_aa: CASSKQEMNTEAFF; cdr3_nt: TGTGCCAGCAGCAAACAGGAGATGAACACTGAAGCTTTCTTT
j_call: TRBJ1-5; d_call: TRBD1; v_call: TRBV5-1; cdr3_aa: CASSRGTGGNQPQHF; cdr3_nt: TGCGCCAGCAGCCGCGGGACAGGGGGGAATCAGCCCCAGCATTTT
j_call: TRBJ1-5; d_call: .; v_call: TRBV12-5; cdr3_aa: CASGPLPGLPQHF; cdr3_nt: TGTGCTAGTGGCCCTTTGCCGGGGTTGCCCCAGCATTTT
j_call: TRBJ1-2; d_call: .; v_call: TRBV6-1; cdr3_aa: CASSTTGTPDGYTF; cdr3_nt: TGTGCCAGCAGCACTACCGGGACACCGGATGGCTACACCTTC
j_call: TRBJ1-1; d_call: .; v_call: TRBV7-3; cdr3_aa: CASRGAELTAEAFF; cdr3_nt: TGTGCCAGCAGGGGAGCCGAATTGACGGCTGAAGCTTTCTTT
j_call: TRBJ2-7; d_call: TRBD1; v_call: TRBV6-5; cdr3_aa: CASSRGQALSYEQYF; cdr3_nt: TGTGCCAGCAGTCGAGGACAGGCTCTCTCCTACGAGCAGTACTTC
j_call: TRBJ1-3; d_call: .; v_call: TRBV5-1; cdr3_aa: CASSEGVVRDTIYF; cdr3_nt: TGCGCCAGCAGCGAGGGGGTAGTTCGGGACACCATATATTTT
j_call: TRBJ2-1; d_call: .; v_call: TRBV5-1; cdr3_aa: CASSLSYTEQFF; cdr3_nt: TGCGCCAGCAGCTTGTCATACACTGAGCAGTTCTTC
j_call: TRBJ2-5; d_call: .; v_call: TRBV4-3; cdr3_aa: CASSQDQGFAGETQYF; cdr3_nt: TGCGCCAGCAGCCAAGATCAGGGGTTTGCCGGGGAGACCCAGTACTTC
j_call: TRBJ2-1; d_call: TRBD2; v_call: TRBV9; cdr3_aa: CASSVGTSGGLSSYNEQFF; cdr3_nt: TGTGCCAGCAGCGTAGGGACTAGCGGGGGGCTGAGCTCCTACAATGAGCAGTTCTTC
j_call: TRBJ1-1; d_call: TRBD1; v_call: TRBV5-1; cdr3_aa: CASSLEGAVSVNTEAFF; cdr3_nt: TGCGCCAGCAGCTTGGAGGGGGCAGTTTCGGTGAACACTGAAGCTTTCTTT
j_call: TRBJ2-2; d_call: TRBD1; v_call: TRBV7-9; cdr3_aa: CAVRGQNTGELFF; cdr3_nt: TGTGCAGTTAGGGGGCAGAACACCGGGGAGCTGTTTTTT
j_call: TRBJ2-6; d_call: TRBD1; v_call: TRBV2; cdr3_aa: CASSYTVGQGLSGANVLTF; cdr3_nt: TGTGCCAGCAGTTACACCGTCGGACAGGGACTGTCTGGGGCCAACGTCCTGACTTTC
j_call: TRBJ1-1; d_call: TRBD1; v_call: TRBV28; cdr3_aa: CASSLYTGGTEAFF; cdr3_nt: TGTGCCAGCAGTTTATACACAGGGGGCACTGAAGCTTTCTTT
j_call: TRBJ2-3; d_call: TRBD2; v_call: TRBV7-2; cdr3_aa: CASTPRLADITDTQYF; cdr3_nt: TGTGCCAGCACCCCCCGACTAGCGGATATCACAGATACGCAGTATTTT
j_call: TRBJ2-1; d_call: .; v_call: TRBV5-1; cdr3_aa: CASSLETAAGMEKKQFF; cdr3_nt: TGCGCCAGCAGCTTGGAAACTGCGGCAGGGATGGAGAAAAAGCAGTTCTTC
j_call: TRBJ2-5; d_call: .; v_call: TRBV6-5; cdr3_aa: CASSALGAETQHF; cdr3_nt: TGTGCCAGCAGCGCCTTGGGAGCAGAGACCCAGCACTTC
j_call: TRBJ2-3; d_call: TRBD2; v_call: TRBV11-2; cdr3_aa: CASSLGPRGGQADTQYF; cdr3_nt: TGTGCCAGCAGCTTAGGTCCGCGGGGGGGCCAGGCAGATACGCAGTATTTT
j_call: TRBJ2-5; d_call: TRBD1; v_call: TRBV5-1; cdr3_aa: CASSLTGTGGRKTQYF; cdr3_nt: TGCGCCAGCAGCTTGACCGGGACAGGGGGTAGGAAGACCCAGTACTTC
j_call: TRBJ2-7; d_call: .; v_call: TRBV4-3; cdr3_aa: CASSQDGSGEQYF; cdr3_nt: TGCGCCAGCAGCCAAGATGGCTCGGGCGAGCAGTACTTC
j_call: TRBJ1-1; d_call: TRBD1; v_call: TRBV7-6; cdr3_aa: CASSLAPTGQTNTEAFF; cdr3_nt: TGTGCCAGCAGCTTGGCCCCAACGGGACAGACGAACACTGAAGCTTTCTTT
j_call: TRBJ2-2; d_call: .; v_call: TRBV6-5; cdr3_aa: CASRPPSSGELFF; cdr3_nt: TGTGCCAGCAGACCTCCTAGCTCCGGGGAGCTGTTTTTT
j_call: TRBJ2-2; d_call: .; v_call: TRBV7-2; cdr3_aa: CASSLGGRGVTGELFF; cdr3_nt: TGTGCCAGCAGCTTAGGTGGCAGGGGAGTCACCGGGGAGCTGTTTTTT
j_call: TRBJ2-5; d_call: TRBD2; v_call: TRBV6-6; cdr3_aa: CASTQAGGETQYF; cdr3_nt: TGTGCCAGCACTCAAGCGGGGGGGGAGACCCAGTACTTC
j_call: TRBJ2-4; d_call: .; v_call: TRBV25-1; cdr3_aa: CASSDSGAKNIQYF; cdr3_nt: TGTGCCAGCAGTGATTCGGGTGCCAAAAACATTCAGTACTTC
j_call: TRBJ1-1; d_call: TRBD1; v_call: TRBV9; cdr3_aa: CASSPHPYGQGATEAFF; cdr3_nt: TGTGCCAGCAGCCCACACCCCTATGGACAGGGGGCAACTGAAGCTTTCTTT
j_call: TRBJ1-6; d_call: .; v_call: TRBV2; cdr3_aa: CASNKGQNNSPLHF; cdr3_nt: TGTGCCAGCAACAAGGGACAAAATAATTCACCCCTCCACTTT
j_call: TRBJ1-1; d_call: TRBD1; v_call: TRBV4-3; cdr3_aa: CASSQTQGGLAFF; cdr3_nt: TGCGCCAGCAGCCAAACACAGGGGGGATTGGCTTTCTTT
j_call: TRBJ1-2; d_call: TRBD1; v_call: TRBV29-1; cdr3_aa: CACNRGPGYTF; cdr3_nt: TGCGCCTGCAACAGGGGGCCGGGCTACACCTTC
j_call: TRBJ2-3; d_call: .; v_call: TRBV6-1; cdr3_aa: CASSEQGSRSDTQYF; cdr3_nt: TGTGCCAGCAGTGAACAGGGATCCCGATCGGATACGCAGTATTTT
j_call: TRBJ2-5; d_call: TRBD1; v_call: TRBV7-3; cdr3_aa: CASSSQGAETQYF; cdr3_nt: TGTGCCAGCAGCTCACAGGGGGCAGAGACCCAGTACTTC
j_call: TRBJ1-1; d_call: TRBD1; v_call: TRBV4-1; cdr3_aa: CASSHPGQVNTEAFF; cdr3_nt: TGCGCCAGCAGCCACCCGGGACAGGTGAACACTGAAGCTTTCTTT
j_call: TRBJ2-7; d_call: .; v_call: TRBV2; cdr3_aa: CASKGAGTHEQYF; cdr3_nt: TGTGCCAGCAAGGGTGCGGGGACCCACGAGCAGTACTTC
j_call: TRBJ1-1; d_call: .; v_call: TRBV5-1; cdr3_aa: CASSLVAGEWAEAFF; cdr3_nt: TGCGCCAGCAGCTTGGTGGCAGGGGAATGGGCTGAAGCTTTCTTT
j_call: TRBJ1-1; d_call: .; v_call: TRBV4-1; cdr3_aa: CASSHPVAGAMNTEAFF; cdr3_nt: TGCGCCAGCAGCCACCCCGTCGCAGGGGCGATGAACACTGAAGCTTTCTTT